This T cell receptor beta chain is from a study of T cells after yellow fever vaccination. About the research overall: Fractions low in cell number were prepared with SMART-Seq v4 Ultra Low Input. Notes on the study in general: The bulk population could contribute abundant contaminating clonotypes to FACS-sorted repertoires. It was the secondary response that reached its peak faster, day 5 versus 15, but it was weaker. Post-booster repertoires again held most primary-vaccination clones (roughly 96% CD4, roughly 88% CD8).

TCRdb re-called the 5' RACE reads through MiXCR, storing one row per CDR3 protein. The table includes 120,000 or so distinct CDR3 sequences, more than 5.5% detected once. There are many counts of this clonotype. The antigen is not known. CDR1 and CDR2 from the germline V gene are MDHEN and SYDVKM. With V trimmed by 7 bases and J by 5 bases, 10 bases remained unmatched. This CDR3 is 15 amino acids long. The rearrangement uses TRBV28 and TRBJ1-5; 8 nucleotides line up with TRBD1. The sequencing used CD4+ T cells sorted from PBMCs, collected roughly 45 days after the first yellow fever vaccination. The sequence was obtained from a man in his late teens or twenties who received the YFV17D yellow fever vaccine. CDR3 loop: CASTSGQGDYQPQHF. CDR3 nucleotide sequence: TGTGCCAGCACCTCCGGACAGGGCGATTATCAGCCCCAGCATTTT.